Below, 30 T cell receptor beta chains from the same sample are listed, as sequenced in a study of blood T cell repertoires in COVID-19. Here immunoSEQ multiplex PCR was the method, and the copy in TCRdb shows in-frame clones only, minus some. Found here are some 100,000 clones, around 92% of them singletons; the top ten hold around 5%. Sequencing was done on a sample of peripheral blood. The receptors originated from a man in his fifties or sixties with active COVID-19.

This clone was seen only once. CDR3 DNA sequence: TGTGCCAGCAGCCTCCTGACAGGTTCTGTAACTGAAGCTTTCTTT. Its translation is CASSLLTGSVTEAFF. V and J are TRBV5-5 and TRBJ1-1, with D maybe TRBD1 (6 bases). This CDR3 is 15 amino acids long. V shed 4 bases and J shed 5 bases, with 18 bases lying between them. Germline V gives CDR1 SGHKS, CDR2 YYEKEE (reference sequence).

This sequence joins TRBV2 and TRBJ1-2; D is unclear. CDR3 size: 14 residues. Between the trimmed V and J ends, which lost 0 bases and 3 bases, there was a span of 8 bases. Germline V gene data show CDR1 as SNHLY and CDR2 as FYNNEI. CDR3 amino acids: CASSEALADYGYTF. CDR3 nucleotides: TGTGCCAGCAGTGAAGCATTGGCAGACTATGGCTACACCTTC. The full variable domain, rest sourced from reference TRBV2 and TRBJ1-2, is EPEVTQTPSHQVTQMGQEVILRCVPISNHLYFYWYRQILGQKVEFLVSFYNNEISEKSEIFDDQFSVERPDGSNFTLKIRSTKLEDSAMYFCASSEALADYGYTFGSGTRLTVV.

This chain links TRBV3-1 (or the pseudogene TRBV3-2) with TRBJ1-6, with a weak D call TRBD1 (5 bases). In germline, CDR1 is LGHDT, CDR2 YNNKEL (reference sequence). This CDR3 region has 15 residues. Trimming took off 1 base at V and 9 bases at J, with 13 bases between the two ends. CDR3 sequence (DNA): TGTGCCAGCAGCCAAGGGTCCCAGGGCGGTTCACCCCTCCACTTT. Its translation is CASSQGSQGGSPLHF.

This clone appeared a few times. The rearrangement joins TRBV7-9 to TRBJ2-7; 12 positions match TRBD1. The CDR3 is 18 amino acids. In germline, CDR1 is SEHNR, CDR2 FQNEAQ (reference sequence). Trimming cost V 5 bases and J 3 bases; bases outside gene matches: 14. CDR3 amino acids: CASSLREPGQGAFYEQYF. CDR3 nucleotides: TGTGCCAGCAGCCTAAGGGAGCCGGGACAGGGGGCTTTCTACGAGCAGTACTTC. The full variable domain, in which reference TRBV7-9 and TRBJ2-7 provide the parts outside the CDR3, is DTGVSQNPRHKITKRGQNVTFRCDPISEHNRLYWYRQTLGQGPEFLTYFQNEAQLEKSRLLSDRFSAERPKGSFSTLEIQRTEQGDSAMYLCASSLREPGQGAFYEQYFGPGTRLTVT.

CDR3 coding DNA: TGTGCCAGCAGCCCGAGCGATTCACCTGGCTATGGCTACACCTTC. Translating gives CASSPSDSPGYGYTF. This chain joins TRBV7-2 and TRBJ1-2; D not resolved. The germline V gene encodes CDR1 SGHTA and CDR2 FQGNSA. The CDR3 contains 15 residues. Trimming removed 5 bases at V and 4 bases at J, with 17 bases between.

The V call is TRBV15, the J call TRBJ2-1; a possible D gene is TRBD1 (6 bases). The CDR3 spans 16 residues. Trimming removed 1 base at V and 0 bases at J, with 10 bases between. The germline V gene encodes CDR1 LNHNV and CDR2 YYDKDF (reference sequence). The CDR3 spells CATSRVQGISYNEQFF. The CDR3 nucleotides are TGTGCCACCAGCAGAGTTCAGGGGATCTCCTACAATGAGCAGTTCTTC.

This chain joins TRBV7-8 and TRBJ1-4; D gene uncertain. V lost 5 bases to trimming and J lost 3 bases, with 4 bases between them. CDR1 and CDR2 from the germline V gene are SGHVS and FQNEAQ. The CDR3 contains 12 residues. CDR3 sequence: CASSPSNEKLFF. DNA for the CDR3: TGTGCCAGCAGCCCCTCTAATGAAAAACTGTTTTTT.

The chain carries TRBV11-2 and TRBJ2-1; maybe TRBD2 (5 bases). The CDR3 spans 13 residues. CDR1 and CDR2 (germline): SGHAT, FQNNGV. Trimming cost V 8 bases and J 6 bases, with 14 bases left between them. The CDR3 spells CASGNWRTNEQFF. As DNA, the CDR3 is TGTGCCAGCGGTAATTGGAGGACCAATGAGCAGTTCTTC.

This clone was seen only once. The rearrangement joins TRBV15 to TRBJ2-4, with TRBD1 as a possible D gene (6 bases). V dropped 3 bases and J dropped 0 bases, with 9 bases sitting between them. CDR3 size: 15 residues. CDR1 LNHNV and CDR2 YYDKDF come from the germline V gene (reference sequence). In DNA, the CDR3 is TGTGCCACCAGCAGGCAGGGGATAGCCAAAAACATTCAGTACTTC. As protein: CATSRQGIAKNIQYF.

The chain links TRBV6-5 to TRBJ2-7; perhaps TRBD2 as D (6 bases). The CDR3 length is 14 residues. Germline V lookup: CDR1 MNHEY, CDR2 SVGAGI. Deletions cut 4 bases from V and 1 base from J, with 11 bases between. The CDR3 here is CASSFNRGSYEQYF. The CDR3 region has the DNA TGTGCCAGCAGTTTCAACCGGGGGTCCTACGAGCAGTACTTC.

The CDR3 protein is CASSLFISQETQYF. DNA for the CDR3: TGTGCCAGCAGCTTATTTATTAGCCAAGAGACCCAGTACTTC. The chain joins TRBV7-2 to TRBJ2-5; D remains unclear. The CDR3 contains 14 residues. Germline assignment: CDR1 SGHTA and CDR2 FQGNSA. The V and J ends lost 2 bases and 1 base respectively, with 8 bases between them.

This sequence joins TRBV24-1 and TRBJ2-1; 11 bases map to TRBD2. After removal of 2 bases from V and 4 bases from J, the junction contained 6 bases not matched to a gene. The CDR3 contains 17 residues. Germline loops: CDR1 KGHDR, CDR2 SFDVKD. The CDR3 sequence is CATSDWGLAETYNEQFF. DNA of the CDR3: TGTGCCACCAGTGATTGGGGACTAGCGGAAACTTACAATGAGCAGTTCTTC.

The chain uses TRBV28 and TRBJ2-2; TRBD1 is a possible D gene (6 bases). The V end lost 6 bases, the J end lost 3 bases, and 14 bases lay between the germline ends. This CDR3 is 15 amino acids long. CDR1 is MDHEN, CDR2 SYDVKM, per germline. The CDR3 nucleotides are TGTGCCAGCAGACCCGGACAGCCCTACACCGGGGAGCTGTTTTTT. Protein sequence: CASRPGQPYTGELFF.

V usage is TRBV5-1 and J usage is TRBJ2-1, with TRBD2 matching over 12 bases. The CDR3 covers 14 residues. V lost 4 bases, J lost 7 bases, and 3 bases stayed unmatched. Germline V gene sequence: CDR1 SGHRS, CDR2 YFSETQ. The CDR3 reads CASSQTSGSNEQFF. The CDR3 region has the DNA TGCGCCAGCAGCCAGACTAGCGGGAGTAATGAGCAGTTCTTC.

As DNA, the CDR3 is TGTGCCAGCTCCGGGACTTTTAACACTGAAGCTTTCTTT. Protein sequence: CASSGTFNTEAFF. The chain has TRBV28 and TRBJ1-1; D may be TRBD1 (5 bases). Trimming removed 8 bases from V and 2 bases from J, with 12 bases in between. CDR1 and CDR2 from the germline V gene are MDHEN and SYDVKM. The CDR3 loop spans 13 amino acids.

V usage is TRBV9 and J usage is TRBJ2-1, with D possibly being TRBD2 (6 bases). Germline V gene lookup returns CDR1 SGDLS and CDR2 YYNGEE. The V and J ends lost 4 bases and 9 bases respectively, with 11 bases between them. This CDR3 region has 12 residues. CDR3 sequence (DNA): TGTGCCAGCAGCCCCACTAGCAGTGAGCAGTTCTTC. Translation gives CASSPTSSEQFF.

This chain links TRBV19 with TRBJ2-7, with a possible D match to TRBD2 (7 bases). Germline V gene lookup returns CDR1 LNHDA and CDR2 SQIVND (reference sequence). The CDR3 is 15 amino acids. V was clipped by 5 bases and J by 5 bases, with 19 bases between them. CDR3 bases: TGTGCCAGTAGTCAGGACGGGGGGCTTTGGGACGAGCAGTACTTC. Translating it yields CASSQDGGLWDEQYF.

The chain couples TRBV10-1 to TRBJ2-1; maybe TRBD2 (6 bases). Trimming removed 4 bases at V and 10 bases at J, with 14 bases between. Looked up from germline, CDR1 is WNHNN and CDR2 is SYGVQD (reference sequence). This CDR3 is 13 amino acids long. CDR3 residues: CASSVWGAGEQFF. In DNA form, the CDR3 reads TGCGCCAGCAGTGTATGGGGCGCGGGGGAGCAGTTCTTC.

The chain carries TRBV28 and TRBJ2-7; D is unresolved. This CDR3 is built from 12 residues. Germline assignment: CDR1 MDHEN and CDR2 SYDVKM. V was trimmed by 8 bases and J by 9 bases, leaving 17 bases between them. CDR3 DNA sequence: TGTGCCAGCGGGTCTTTGCCTACGGGGCAGTACTTC. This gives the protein CASGSLPTGQYF.

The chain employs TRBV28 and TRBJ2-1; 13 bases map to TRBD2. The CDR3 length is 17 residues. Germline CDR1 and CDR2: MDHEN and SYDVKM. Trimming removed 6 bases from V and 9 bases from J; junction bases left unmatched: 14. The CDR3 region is CASSPIGLAGVVGEQFF. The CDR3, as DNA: TGTGCCAGCAGCCCAATCGGACTAGCGGGAGTAGTGGGTGAGCAGTTCTTC.

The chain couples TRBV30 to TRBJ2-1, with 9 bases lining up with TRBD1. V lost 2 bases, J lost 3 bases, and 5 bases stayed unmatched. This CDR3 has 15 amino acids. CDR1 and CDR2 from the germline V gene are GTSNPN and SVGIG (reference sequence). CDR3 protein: CAWSKTGGGYNEQFF. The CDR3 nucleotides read TGTGCCTGGAGTAAGACAGGGGGGGGCTACAATGAGCAGTTCTTC.

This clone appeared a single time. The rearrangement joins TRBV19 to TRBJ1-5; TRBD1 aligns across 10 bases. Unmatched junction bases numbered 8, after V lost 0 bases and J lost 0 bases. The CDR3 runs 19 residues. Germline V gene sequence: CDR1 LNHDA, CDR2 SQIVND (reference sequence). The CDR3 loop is CASSIDRDRGVYSNQPQHF. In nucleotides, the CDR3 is TGTGCCAGTAGTATAGACCGGGACAGGGGCGTCTATAGCAATCAGCCCCAGCATTTT.

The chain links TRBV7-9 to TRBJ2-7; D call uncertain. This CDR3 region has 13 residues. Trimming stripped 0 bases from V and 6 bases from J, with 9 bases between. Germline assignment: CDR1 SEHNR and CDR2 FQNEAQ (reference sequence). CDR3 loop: CASSLATPGEQYF. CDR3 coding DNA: TGTGCCAGCAGCTTAGCCACTCCCGGCGAGCAGTACTTC.

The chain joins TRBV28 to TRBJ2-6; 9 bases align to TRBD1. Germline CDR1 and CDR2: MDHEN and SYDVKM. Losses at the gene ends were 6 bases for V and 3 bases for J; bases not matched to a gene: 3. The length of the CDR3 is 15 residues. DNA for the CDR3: TGTGCCAGCAGAACAGGGGGCGTTGGGGCCAACGTCCTGACTTTC. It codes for CASRTGGVGANVLTF.

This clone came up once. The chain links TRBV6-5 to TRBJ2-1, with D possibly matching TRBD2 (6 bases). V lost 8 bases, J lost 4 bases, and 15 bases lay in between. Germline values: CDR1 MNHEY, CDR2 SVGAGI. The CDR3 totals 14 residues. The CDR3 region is CASGTDSVYNEQFF. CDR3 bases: TGTGCCAGCGGGACTGACTCAGTTTACAATGAGCAGTTCTTC.

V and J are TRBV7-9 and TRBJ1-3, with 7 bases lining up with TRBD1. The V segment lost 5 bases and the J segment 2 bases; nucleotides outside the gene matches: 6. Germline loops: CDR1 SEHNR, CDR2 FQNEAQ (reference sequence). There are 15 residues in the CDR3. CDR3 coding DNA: TGTGCCAGCAGCCCGGGGACAGTACCTGGAAACACCATATATTTT. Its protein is CASSPGTVPGNTIYF.

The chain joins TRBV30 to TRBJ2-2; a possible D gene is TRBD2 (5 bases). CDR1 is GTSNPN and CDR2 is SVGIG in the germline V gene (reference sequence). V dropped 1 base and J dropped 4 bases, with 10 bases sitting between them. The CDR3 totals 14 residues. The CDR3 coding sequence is TGTGCCTGGAGTGGACTAACGACCACCGGGGAGCTGTTTTTT. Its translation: CAWSGLTTTGELFF.

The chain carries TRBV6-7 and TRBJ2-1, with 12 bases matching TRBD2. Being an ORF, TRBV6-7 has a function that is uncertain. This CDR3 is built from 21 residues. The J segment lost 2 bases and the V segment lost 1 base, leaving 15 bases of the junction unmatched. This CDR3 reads CASSYYPCPTSGRRPYNEQFF. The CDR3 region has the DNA TGTGCCAGCAGTTACTACCCCTGCCCCACTAGCGGGAGGCGACCCTACAATGAGCAGTTCTTC.

The DNA of the CDR3 is TGTGCCAGCAGCCAAGATTCCAGCGGAAGAAACACCGGGGAGCTGTTTTTT. Translating it yields CASSQDSSGRNTGELFF. The chain links TRBV4-2 to TRBJ2-2; TRBD2 is a possible D gene (5 bases). Germline V gene data show CDR1 as LGHNA and CDR2 as YNFKEQ. The CDR3 consists of 17 residues. The V end was cut by 0 bases, the J end by 2 bases, with 13 bases between.

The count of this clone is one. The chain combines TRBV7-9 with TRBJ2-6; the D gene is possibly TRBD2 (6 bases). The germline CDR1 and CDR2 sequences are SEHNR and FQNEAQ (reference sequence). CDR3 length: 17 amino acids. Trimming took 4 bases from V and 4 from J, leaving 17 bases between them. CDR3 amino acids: CASSSRPGVVGANVLTF. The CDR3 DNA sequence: TGTGCCAGCAGCTCCCGGCCGGGAGTAGTAGGGGCCAACGTCCTGACTTTC.